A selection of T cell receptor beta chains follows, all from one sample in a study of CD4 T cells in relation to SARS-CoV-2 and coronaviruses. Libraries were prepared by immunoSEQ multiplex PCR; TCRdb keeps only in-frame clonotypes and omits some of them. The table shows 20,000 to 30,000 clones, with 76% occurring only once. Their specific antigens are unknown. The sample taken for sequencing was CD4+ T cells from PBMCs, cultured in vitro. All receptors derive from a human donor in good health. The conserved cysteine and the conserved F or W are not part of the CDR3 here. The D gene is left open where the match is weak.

ASSQEPVRAKAF,TRBV18,TRBJ1-1,.
ASSLAINPHNEQF,TRBV11-2,TRBJ2-1,.
ASSPGGSDHEQY,TRBV5-1,TRBJ2-7,TRBD2
ASRLGGDEAF,TRBV7-9,TRBJ1-1,.
ASSLDRNNEQF,TRBV3-1/TRBV3-2,TRBJ2-1,.
ASSIVIAGTYEQY,TRBV19,TRBJ2-7,TRBD2
ASSLAGRLSGNTIY,TRBV7-6,TRBJ1-3,.
ASKEGSGNQPQH,TRBV19,TRBJ1-5,.
ANTRAAGEQF,TRBV12-5,TRBJ2-1,.
ATSRQSGGQGALSGNTIY,TRBV15,TRBJ1-3,TRBD1
ASSQVRRASGRAGTDTQY,TRBV4-2,TRBJ2-3,TRBD2
ASTTRTGIYGYT,TRBV19,TRBJ1-2,TRBD1
SADLGETQY,TRBV20-1,TRBJ2-5,.
ASSTRLAGVDYEQY,TRBV7-8,TRBJ2-7,TRBD2
SVTGIGTDTQY,TRBV29-1,TRBJ2-3,.
ASRLALAGAAGANVLT,TRBV12-2,TRBJ2-6,.
ASRWASYNSPLH,TRBV28,TRBJ1-6,.
ASGVGRANEKLF,TRBV5-1,TRBJ1-4,.
AWSSGQGDNQPQH,TRBV30,TRBJ1-5,TRBD1
SAGTENIQY,TRBV20-1,TRBJ2-4,.
ASGLVKDGLASTDTQY,TRBV12-5,TRBJ2-3,TRBD2
ASSIGFGRRNEKLF,TRBV19,TRBJ1-4,.
ASKLSAETQY,TRBV2,TRBJ2-5,.
AISVGGGTQY,TRBV10-3,TRBJ2-5,.
ASSLNRVISF,TRBV9,TRBJ1-1,.
ASSLGTGASYIGGYT,TRBV7-8,TRBJ1-2,TRBD1
ASSQDPSGSHPSYNEQF,TRBV4-1,TRBJ2-1,TRBD2
ASRITGLNTEAF,TRBV10-2,TRBJ1-1,.
ASSPHVRVGPTGNTIY,TRBV11-2,TRBJ1-3,.
ASSKGGLDEQY,TRBV28,TRBJ2-7,.
ASRQTRIGGYT,TRBV6-5,TRBJ1-2,.
ASEARGLGNTIY,TRBV19,TRBJ1-3,TRBD1
SVAGGSEAF,TRBV29-1,TRBJ1-1,TRBD1
ASREGGGAHYGYT,TRBV19,TRBJ1-2,.
ASSPGQDYEKLF,TRBV5-1,TRBJ1-4,TRBD1
ASSFRSSYNEQF,TRBV11-2,TRBJ2-1,.
ASNQGALWEETQY,TRBV19,TRBJ2-5,TRBD1
ASSDRGSYEQY,TRBV2,TRBJ2-7,.
ASSDVRRVYGYT,TRBV2,TRBJ1-2,.
ASSQDTTDYYEQY,TRBV4-2,TRBJ2-7,.
ASSLAGQEETQY,TRBV5-1,TRBJ2-5,TRBD1
ASIGPPSSGNTIY,TRBV2,TRBJ1-3,.
ASRRGTSGRELF,TRBV27,TRBJ2-2,TRBD2
ASSLSAKETQY,TRBV7-3,TRBJ2-5,.
ASSIGLAAPHEQF,TRBV19,TRBJ2-1,TRBD2
ASSLGQASGNTIY,TRBV7-6,TRBJ1-3,.
ATSRGGVPH,TRBV15,TRBJ2-7,.
ATSRAGTGGSGANVLT,TRBV15,TRBJ2-6,TRBD1
ATSDSGTGVTKAF,TRBV24-1,TRBJ1-1,TRBD1
ASSPHTRSNQPQH,TRBV6-2/TRBV6-3,TRBJ1-5,.
ASSLGGRLFHRSGNTIY,TRBV7-9,TRBJ1-3,.
ASSSTENTEAF,TRBV13,TRBJ1-1,.
ASSPPGQGSPYEQY,TRBV18,TRBJ2-7,TRBD1
AISPRDTYGYT,TRBV10-3,TRBJ1-2,.
ASSLKGTNNQPQH,TRBV27,TRBJ1-5,.
ASSLVQTFSGNTIY,TRBV5-5,TRBJ1-3,.
ANTIGTDTYEQY,TRBV6-5,TRBJ2-7,.